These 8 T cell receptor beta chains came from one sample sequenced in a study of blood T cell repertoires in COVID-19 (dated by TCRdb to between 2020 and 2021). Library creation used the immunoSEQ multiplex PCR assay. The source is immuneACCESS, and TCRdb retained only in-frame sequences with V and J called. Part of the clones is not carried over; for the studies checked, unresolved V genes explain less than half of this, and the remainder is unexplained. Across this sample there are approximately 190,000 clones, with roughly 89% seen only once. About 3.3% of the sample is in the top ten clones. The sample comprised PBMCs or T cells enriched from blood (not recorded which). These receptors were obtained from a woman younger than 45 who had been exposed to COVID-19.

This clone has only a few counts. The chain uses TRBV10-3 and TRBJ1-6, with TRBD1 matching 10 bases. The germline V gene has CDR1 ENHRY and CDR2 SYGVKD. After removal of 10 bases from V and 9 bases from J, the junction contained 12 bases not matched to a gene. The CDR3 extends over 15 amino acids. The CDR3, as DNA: TGTGCCACCCAGAGAGGGACAGGGGTAAGTTCACCCCTCCACTTT. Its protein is CATQRGTGVSSPLHF.

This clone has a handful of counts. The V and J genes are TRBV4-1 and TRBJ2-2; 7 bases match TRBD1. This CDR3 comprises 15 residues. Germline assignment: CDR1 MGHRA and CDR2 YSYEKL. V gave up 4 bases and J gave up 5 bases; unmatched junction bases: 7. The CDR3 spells CASSPSGGSTGELFF. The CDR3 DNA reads TGCGCCAGCAGCCCCTCAGGGGGAAGTACCGGGGAGCTGTTTTTT.

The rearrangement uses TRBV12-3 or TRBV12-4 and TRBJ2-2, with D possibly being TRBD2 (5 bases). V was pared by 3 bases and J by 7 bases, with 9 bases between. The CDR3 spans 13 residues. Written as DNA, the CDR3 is TGTGCCAGCAGTTTGAGGGAAAACGGGGAGCTGTTTTTT. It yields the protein CASSLRENGELFF.

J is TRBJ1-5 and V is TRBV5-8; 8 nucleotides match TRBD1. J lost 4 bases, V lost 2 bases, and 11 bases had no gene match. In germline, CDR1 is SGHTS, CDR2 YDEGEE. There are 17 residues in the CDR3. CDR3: CASSFMKQGARNQPQHF. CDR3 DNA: TGTGCCAGCAGCTTTATGAAGCAGGGGGCGCGGAATCAGCCCCAGCATTTT.

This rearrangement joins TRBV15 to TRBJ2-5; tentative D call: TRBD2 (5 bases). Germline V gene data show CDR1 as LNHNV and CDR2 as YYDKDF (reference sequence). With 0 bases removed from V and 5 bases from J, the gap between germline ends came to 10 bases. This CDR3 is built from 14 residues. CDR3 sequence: CATSRDRGKETQYF. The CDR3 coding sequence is TGTGCCACCAGCAGAGATCGGGGTAAGGAGACCCAGTACTTC.

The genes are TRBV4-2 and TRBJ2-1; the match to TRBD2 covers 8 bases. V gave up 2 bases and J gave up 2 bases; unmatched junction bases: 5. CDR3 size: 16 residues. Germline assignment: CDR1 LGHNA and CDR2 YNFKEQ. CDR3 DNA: TGTGCCAGCAGCCAACGGGGGGGTGATCCCTACAATGAGCAGTTCTTC. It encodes CASSQRGGDPYNEQFF.

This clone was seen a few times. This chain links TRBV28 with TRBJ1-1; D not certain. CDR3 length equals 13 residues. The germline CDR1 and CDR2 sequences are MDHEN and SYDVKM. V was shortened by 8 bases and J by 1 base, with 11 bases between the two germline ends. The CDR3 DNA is TGTGCCAGCGCGTCGGGGTCGAACACTGAAGCTTTCTTT. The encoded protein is CASASGSNTEAFF.

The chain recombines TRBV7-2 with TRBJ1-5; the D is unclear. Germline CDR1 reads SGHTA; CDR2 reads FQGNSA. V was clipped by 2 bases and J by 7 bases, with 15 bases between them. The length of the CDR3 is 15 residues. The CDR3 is CASSLSSWGGQPQHF. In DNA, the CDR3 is TGTGCCAGCAGCTTAAGTAGCTGGGGAGGGCAGCCCCAGCATTTT.